Listed here is a single TCR beta chain. TCRdb reanalyzed the PCR reads with MiXCR. The repertoire includes tens of thousands of clones, more than 20% of them detected once, and about a sixth sits in the top ten. Germline-derived CDR1 and CDR2 are DFQATT and SNEGSKA (reference sequence). The CDR3 sequence is 14 residues long. V lost 8 bases to trimming and J lost 0 bases, with 14 bases between them. This specimen comes from a study of metastatic and nonmetastatic thyroid tumors. About the research overall: Repertoire data that came from the blood and tumor or nodule tissue of malignant and benign thyroid patients were compared.

No patient had received any treatment before thyroid surgery. V is TRBV20-1 and J is TRBJ1-5; D is uncertain. This receptor was obtained from a female donor with papillary thyroid cancer or a benign thyroid nodule (not recorded which). Some clones in this sample may be carry-over from other donors' samples. Sequencing was carried out using blood. CDR3 region: CSIGGDYSNQPQHF. CDR3 nucleotide sequence: TGCAGTATCGGAGGCGACTATAGCAATCAGCCCCAGCATTTT.